A single sample is the source of the 30 T cell receptor beta chains below, sequenced in a study of T cells after yellow fever vaccination (dated by TCRdb to between 2018 and 2020). Library generation was performed with 5' RACE. The reads were generated on an Illumina NovaSeq 6000. The public reads were reprocessed in TCRdb via fastp at Q25 and MiXCR, keeping in-frame beta chains. Every entry covers one CDR3 protein and lists the most common genes and DNA from its rows. The sample table records about 260,000 distinct CDR3 sequences; roughly 5% of these occur just once. The top ten clones comprise 3% to 4% of the sample. Taken with the paper, the label for treatment or condition translates to: live attenuated yellow fever vaccine strain. The sequencing used CD4+ T cells sorted from PBMCs, collected on the day of the yellow fever booster vaccination. The receptor set was obtained from a man between 18 and 35 years old who received the YFV17D yellow fever vaccine.

This clonotype was seen a handful of times. The chain is built from TRBV7-6 and TRBJ1-6, with a tentative D call TRBD1 (5 bases). V lost 5 bases, J lost 0 bases, and 11 bases lay in between. The germline gives CDR1 SGHVS, CDR2 FNYEAQ. CDR3 length: 16 residues. The CDR3 DNA follows: TGTGCCAGCAGCCCAGGGTTTCGCTCCTATAATTCACCCCTCCACTTT. Translation gives CASSPGFRSYNSPLHF.

This clonotype turned up a few times. This chain uses TRBV28 with TRBJ2-3; D assignment may be TRBD1 or TRBD2 (6 bases each). Trimming shortened V by 6 bases and J by 5 bases, and 15 bases separated the two germline ends. This CDR3 is 14 amino acids long. The germline CDR1 and CDR2 sequences are MDHEN and SYDVKM. The CDR3 bases are TGTGCCAGCAGAGACCGGGGGCCGGTAGATACGCAGTATTTT. Encoded protein: CASRDRGPVDTQYF.

This clonotype was counted many times. The chain is built from TRBV4-2 and TRBJ1-6; 8 bases match TRBD1. Losses at the gene ends were 6 bases for V and 6 bases for J; bases not matched to a gene: 13. Germline CDR1 and CDR2: LGHNA and YNFKEQ. The CDR3 spans 17 residues. CDR3 protein: CASRQRLKGQGNSPLHF. CDR3 DNA sequence: TGTGCCAGCAGACAGCGCCTCAAAGGACAGGGTAATTCACCCCTCCACTTT.

The chain employs TRBV7-2 and TRBJ1-5, with 10 bases that match TRBD1. From germline, CDR1 is SGHTA and CDR2 FQGNSA. CDR3 length equals 17 residues. Trimming cost V 5 bases and J 0 bases; bases outside gene matches: 7. CDR3 in DNA: TGTGCCAGCAGCACCGGGACAGGGGTCTATAGCAATCAGCCCCAGCATTTT. Amino acids: CASSTGTGVYSNQPQHF.

The rearrangement uses TRBV7-3 and TRBJ1-1; no firm D call. Trimming pared 4 bases from V and 1 base from J, leaving 10 bases between. Germline CDR1 and CDR2: SGHTA and FQGTGA. This CDR3 is 14 amino acids long. The CDR3 spells CASSYLGGNTEAFF. The CDR3 DNA is TGTGCCAGCAGCTACTTGGGTGGGAACACTGAAGCTTTCTTT.

Many counts were recorded for this clonotype. The V call is TRBV24-1, the J call TRBJ2-1; D may be TRBD2 (5 bases). The germline V and J ends were trimmed by 6 bases and 2 bases, with 16 bases remaining between them. Germline V gene lookup returns CDR1 KGHDR and CDR2 SFDVKD. The CDR3 is made up of 16 amino acids. CDR3 region: CATSQTGDYPYNEQFF. The CDR3 DNA reads TGTGCCACCAGTCAAACCGGAGACTACCCCTACAATGAGCAGTTCTTC.

The CDR3 DNA reads as TGTGCCAGCAGTCTTGACAGGGGTTATAATTCACCCCTCCACTTT. It is translated as CASSLDRGYNSPLHF. V and J are TRBV2 and TRBJ1-6, with 8 bases aligning to TRBD1. The CDR3 has 15 amino acids. V shed 5 bases, J shed 4 bases, and the junction held 4 bases outside the gene matches. Germline lookup yields CDR1 SNHLY and CDR2 FYNNEI.

This clonotype showed up many times. The CDR3: CASSLGTANEKLFF. Here the CDR3 DNA reads TGTGCCAGCAGCTTGGGCACAGCTAATGAAAAACTGTTTTTT. J is TRBJ1-4 and V is TRBV5-5, with D unclear. The CDR3 has 14 residues. From germline, CDR1 is SGHKS and CDR2 YYEKEE (reference sequence). V was clipped by 0 bases and J by 3 bases, with 6 bases between them.

CDR3 protein: CASSIVTLQETQYF. The CDR3 DNA reads as TGCGCCAGCAGCATCGTTACACTCCAAGAGACCCAGTACTTC. The gene calls are TRBV4-1 and TRBJ2-5, with D hard to call. Trimming left V 5 bases short and J 1 base short, with 11 bases between. The CDR3 sequence is 14 residues long. Germline CDR1 reads MGHRA; CDR2 reads YSYEKL.

In its sample, this clonotype was seen a few times. The J gene is TRBJ1-2, the V gene TRBV10-3; no clear D. Trimming took off 5 bases at V and 7 bases at J, with 14 bases between the two ends. Germline lookup yields CDR1 ENHRY and CDR2 SYGVKD. This CDR3 contains 13 residues. CDR3 DNA sequence: TGTGCCATCAGTACGGGCCCTCCGGGTGGCTACACCTTC. It is translated as CAISTGPPGGYTF.

The sample holds many counts of this clonotype. This sequence joins TRBV18 and TRBJ2-1; TRBD2 is a possible D gene (6 bases). Trimming took 0 bases from V and 0 from J, leaving 12 bases between them. This CDR3 region has 17 residues. CDR1 and CDR2 from the germline V gene are KGHSH and LQKENI. CDR3 sequence reads: CASSPPGLSSSYNEQFF. The CDR3 nucleotides are TGTGCCAGCTCACCACCGGGACTTTCGAGCTCCTACAATGAGCAGTTCTTC.

The chain joins TRBV4-3 to TRBJ1-5; D call uncertain. Germline V gene lookup returns CDR1 LGHNA and CDR2 YSLEER. The CDR3 loop spans 14 amino acids. Trimming shortened V by 3 bases and J by 4 bases, and 10 bases separated the two germline ends. The DNA for the CDR3 is TGCGCCAGCAGCCACGGACTAGGGAATCAGCCCCAGCATTTT. Its protein product is CASSHGLGNQPQHF.

The chain uses TRBV7-2 and TRBJ1-5; no clear D. The germline V gene encodes CDR1 SGHTA and CDR2 FQGNSA. V was pared by 1 base and J by 2 bases, with 6 bases between. The CDR3 spans 14 residues. CDR3 bases: TGTGCCAGCAGCTTAGGAATGGGCAATCAGCCCCAGCATTTT. This gives the protein CASSLGMGNQPQHF.

The V call is TRBV10-3, the J call TRBJ2-5; weak D call: TRBD2 (5 bases). The CDR3 is made up of 13 amino acids. From germline, CDR1 is ENHRY and CDR2 SYGVKD. V was pared by 4 bases and J by 5 bases, with 11 bases between. CDR3: CAISVRGRETQYF. The CDR3 DNA reads as TGTGCCATCAGTGTGCGAGGGCGGGAGACCCAGTACTTC.

This clonotype was found many times. V gene TRBV4-1 combines with J gene TRBJ2-2; 8 nucleotides line up with TRBD2. Per germline, CDR1 MGHRA and CDR2 YSYEKL. This CDR3 contains 17 residues. Trimming at V came to 3 bases and at J to 1 base, leaving 7 bases not matched to a gene. The CDR3, as DNA: TGCGCCAGCAGCCAGTTCCCGCTAGCGGGGAACACCGGGGAGCTGTTTTTT. It translates to CASSQFPLAGNTGELFF.

This sequence joins TRBV24-1 and TRBJ1-1; D remains ambiguous. The V gene lost 3 bases and the J gene lost 14 bases, with 15 bases spanning the gap. Germline V CDR1 and CDR2: KGHDR, SFDVKD. This CDR3 spans 12 amino acids. In DNA, the CDR3 is TGTGCCACCAGTGATGCCTCGGAAGTCCTATTCTTT. It translates to CATSDASEVLFF.

The chain employs TRBV6-5 and TRBJ2-3; 8 bases match TRBD1. This CDR3 is built from 16 residues. Germline V gives CDR1 MNHEY, CDR2 SVGAGI. V dropped 6 bases and J dropped 1; count of bases not matched to a gene: 9. The DNA for the CDR3 is TGTGCCAGCAGGGGTGCCGGGACAGGTCGCACAGATACGCAGTATTTT. Residues: CASRGAGTGRTDTQYF.

The chain carries TRBV20-1 and TRBJ2-3, with 15 positions matching TRBD2. The CDR3 totals 19 residues. Germline V lookup: CDR1 DFQATT, CDR2 SNEGSKA (reference sequence). The V gene end was trimmed by 2 bases and the J gene end by 0 bases; junction bases not matched to a gene: 9. CDR3 bases: TGCAGTGCTAGACCCGTGGGACTAGCGGGGGGAAAAAGCACAGATACGCAGTATTTT. Translating it yields CSARPVGLAGGKSTDTQYF.

This clonotype was counted only a few times. The chain links TRBV5-1 to TRBJ2-1, with a possible D match to TRBD2 (6 bases). Per the germline V gene, CDR1 is SGHRS and CDR2 is YFSETQ. This CDR3 has 12 residues. Trimming pared 7 bases from V and 9 bases from J, leaving 14 bases between. In DNA, the CDR3 is TGCGCCAGCCGCGGGGAAGGCCTTGAGCAGTTCTTC. Protein sequence: CASRGEGLEQFF.

The chain carries TRBV5-5 and TRBJ1-1; 10 bases are a match to TRBD1. This CDR3 region has 14 residues. CDR1 is SGHKS and CDR2 is YYEKEE in the germline V gene (reference sequence). The junction had 5 bases not matched to a gene; V was cut back by 6 bases and J by 3 bases. In nucleotides, the CDR3 is TGTGCCAGCATCCGACAGGGGGCGGACACTGAAGCTTTCTTT. Its translation is CASIRQGADTEAFF.

The J gene is TRBJ1-4, the V gene TRBV7-9, with a tentative D call TRBD1 (5 bases). Germline CDR1 reads SEHNR; CDR2 reads FQNEAQ (reference sequence). The CDR3 length is 13 residues. With 3 bases removed from V and 8 bases from J, the gap between germline ends came to 10 bases. The CDR3 reads CASSFDRAEKLFF. DNA for the CDR3: TGTGCCAGCAGCTTCGACAGAGCAGAAAAACTGTTTTTT.

The rearrangement uses TRBV19 and TRBJ2-7, with no clear D. Trimming removed 5 bases at V and 6 bases at J, with 20 bases between. CDR1 and CDR2 from the germline V gene are LNHDA and SQIVND (reference sequence). CDR3 length equals 15 residues. CDR3 residues: CASSLAPSSSGEQYF. CDR3 nucleotide sequence: TGTGCCAGTAGTTTGGCTCCGTCGTCGTCGGGCGAGCAGTACTTC.

Many counts were recorded for this clonotype. The V gene is TRBV2, the J gene TRBJ1-1; the D gene is possibly TRBD1 (6 bases). The CDR3 has 12 residues. The V and J ends lost 6 bases and 6 bases respectively, with 11 bases between them. Germline CDR1 and CDR2: SNHLY and FYNNEI. The DNA for the CDR3 is TGTGCCAGCAGGGGTCCAGGGGCTGAAGCTTTCTTT. As protein: CASRGPGAEAFF.

This clonotype was seen repeatedly, ten times or more. The V and J genes are TRBV21-1 and TRBJ2-5; TRBD1 is the table's D call and was not checked against the DNA. TRBV21-1 is a documented pseudogene. CDR3 length equals 16 residues. CDR3 nucleotide sequence: TGTGCCAGCAGCAAAGTGGCAGGGAGAGATGAAGAGACCCAGTACTTC. It codes for CASSKVAGRDEETQYF.

Many counts were recorded for this clonotype. This sequence joins TRBV4-3 and TRBJ2-2, with D tentatively TRBD2 (5 bases). Germline V CDR1 and CDR2: LGHNA, YSLEER. The CDR3 is made up of 14 amino acids. V lost 4 bases to trimming and J lost 3 bases, with 9 bases between them. The CDR3 DNA sequence: TGCGCCAGCAGCCCCTTCGGGGACACCGGGGAGCTGTTTTTT. Translating gives CASSPFGDTGELFF.

This clonotype was seen a single time. This chain links TRBV7-6 with TRBJ2-1; D not certain. The CDR3 is 15 residues long. The germline V gene encodes CDR1 SGHVS and CDR2 FNYEAQ. Deletions cut 7 bases from V and 12 bases from J, with 25 bases between. The CDR3 loop is CASTVSPEAFEVQFF. For the CDR3, the DNA is TGTGCCAGCACCGTCTCCCCGGAAGCATTTGAAGTGCAGTTCTTC.

This chain joins TRBV18 and TRBJ2-7, with D unresolved. The ends were cut back, 5 bases at V and 5 bases at J, with 13 bases in the middle. Germline CDR1 reads KGHSH; CDR2 reads LQKENI. The CDR3 loop spans 13 amino acids. The CDR3 DNA reads TGTGCCAGCTCATTTGGGCAGGATCACGAGCAGTACTTC. Translation: CASSFGQDHEQYF.

The rearrangement uses TRBV7-3 and TRBJ2-1, with no clear D. Germline V CDR1 and CDR2: SGHTA, FQGTGA. The CDR3 has 14 amino acids. Trimming shortened V by 5 bases and J by 6 bases, and 14 bases separated the two germline ends. DNA for the CDR3: TGTGCCAGCAGCCCGATCCCCGGCGTCAATGAGCAGTTCTTC. It yields the protein CASSPIPGVNEQFF.

The DNA of the CDR3 is TGTGCCAGCAGCTCACATACACCCGGGCTCCACGGCTACACCTTC. Residues: CASSSHTPGLHGYTF. The genes are TRBV7-9 and TRBJ1-2; D is unresolved. The germline V gene has CDR1 SEHNR and CDR2 FQNEAQ (reference sequence). The CDR3 contains 15 residues. V was pared by 4 bases and J by 8 bases, with 20 bases between.

This clonotype was detected a few times. V usage is TRBV6-1 and J usage is TRBJ2-3, with D perhaps matching TRBD2 (6 bases). There are 14 residues in the CDR3. Per the germline V gene, CDR1 is MNHNS and CDR2 is SASEGT. V lost 3 bases, J lost 0 bases, and 7 bases lay in between. The CDR3 reads CASSDGGSTDTQYF. The CDR3 nucleotides read TGTGCCAGCAGTGACGGGGGAAGCACAGATACGCAGTATTTT.